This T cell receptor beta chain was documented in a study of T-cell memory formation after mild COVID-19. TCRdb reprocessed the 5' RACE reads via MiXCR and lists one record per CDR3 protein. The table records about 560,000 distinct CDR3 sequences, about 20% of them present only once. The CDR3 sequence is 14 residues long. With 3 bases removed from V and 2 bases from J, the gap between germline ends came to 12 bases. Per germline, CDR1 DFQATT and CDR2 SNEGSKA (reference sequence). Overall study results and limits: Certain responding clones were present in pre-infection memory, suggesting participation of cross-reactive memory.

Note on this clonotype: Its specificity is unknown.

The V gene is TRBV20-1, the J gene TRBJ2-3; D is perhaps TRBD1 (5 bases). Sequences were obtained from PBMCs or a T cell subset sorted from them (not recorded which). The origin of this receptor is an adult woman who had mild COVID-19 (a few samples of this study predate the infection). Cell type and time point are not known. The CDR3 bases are TGCAGTGCTAGGGGGCAGCTGAACACAGATACGCAGTATTTT. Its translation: CSARGQLNTDTQYF.